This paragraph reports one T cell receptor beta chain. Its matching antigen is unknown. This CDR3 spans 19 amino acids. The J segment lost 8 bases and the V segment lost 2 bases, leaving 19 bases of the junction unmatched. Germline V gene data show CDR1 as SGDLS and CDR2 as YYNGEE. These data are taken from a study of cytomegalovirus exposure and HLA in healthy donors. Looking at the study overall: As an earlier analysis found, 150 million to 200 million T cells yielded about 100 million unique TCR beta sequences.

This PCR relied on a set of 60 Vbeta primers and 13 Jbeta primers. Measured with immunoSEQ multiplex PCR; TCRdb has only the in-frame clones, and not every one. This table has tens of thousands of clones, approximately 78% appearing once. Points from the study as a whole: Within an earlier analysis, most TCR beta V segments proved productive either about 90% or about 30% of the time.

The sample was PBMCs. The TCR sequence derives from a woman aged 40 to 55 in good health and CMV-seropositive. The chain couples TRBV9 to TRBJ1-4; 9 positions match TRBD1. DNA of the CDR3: TGTGCCAGCAGCGTTTCTCCGGGACAGGGTGGTTGGTTGAAGGAAAAACTGTTTTTT. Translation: CASSVSPGQGGWLKEKLFF.